Below are 27 T cell receptor beta chains sequenced from a single sample in a study of monozygotic twins with inflammatory bowel disease. TCRdb reprocessed the 5' RACE reads, with one entry per CDR3 protein and no DNA. The sample's table shows over 100,000 distinct CDR3 sequences. Material: blood. The receptors were gathered from a human donor with ulcerative colitis or Crohn's disease, or a healthy co-twin of an affected twin (not recorded which).

The chain joins TRBV11-3 to TRBJ2-7; TCRdb's assignment of TRBD1 cannot be checked, as there is no DNA. Germline values: CDR1 SGHNT, CDR2 YENEEA. The CDR3 runs to 14 residues. The CDR3 loop is CASSWGDSPYEQYF.

The gene calls are TRBV3-1 and TRBJ2-7; the TCRdb call, TRBD1, lacks DNA for checking. From germline, CDR1 is LGHDT and CDR2 YNNKEL (reference sequence). The CDR3 has 12 residues. CDR3: CASRLEGGEQYF.

The chain uses TRBV15 and TRBJ1-4. The length of the CDR3 is 13 residues. Germline loops: CDR1 LNHNV, CDR2 YYDKDF (reference sequence). The CDR3 sequence: CATSREVREKLFF.

The chain is built from TRBV29-1 and TRBJ2-7; without DNA, the TCRdb call of TRBD1 cannot be checked. Germline values: CDR1 SQVTM, CDR2 ANQGSEA. CDR3 length: 13 residues. The CDR3 loop is CSVPSRDYSEQYF.

V and J are TRBV6-2 or TRBV6-3 and TRBJ2-4; the TCRdb D gene call, TRBD2, has no DNA to confirm it. Looked up from germline, CDR1 is MNHEY and CDR2 is SVGEGT. The CDR3 loop spans 17 amino acids. The CDR3 loop is CASSYPGLAVGKNMQYF.

The V call is TRBV9, the J call TRBJ1-5; TCRdb's assignment of TRBD1 cannot be checked, as there is no DNA. Germline V gene data show CDR1 as SGDLS and CDR2 as YYNGEE. The CDR3 sequence is 15 residues long. The CDR3 sequence: CASSVGGNSNQPQHF.

The CDR3 loop reads CASSQELGPTSSYNEQFF. The chain links TRBV4-2 to TRBJ2-1. CDR1 is LGHNA and CDR2 is YNFKEQ in the germline V gene. The CDR3 covers 18 residues.

This chain links TRBV5-1 with TRBJ1-1. Germline loops: CDR1 SGHRS, CDR2 YFSETQ. The length of the CDR3 is 14 residues. CDR3 protein: CASSFGGRGTEAFF. The whole variable domain, filled in from reference TRBV5-1 and TRBJ1-1, reads KAGVTQTPRYLIKTRGQQVTLSCSPISGHRSVSWYQQTPGQGLQFLFEYFSETQRNKGNFPGRFSGRQFSNSRSEMNVSTLELGDSALYLCASSFGGRGTEAFFGQGTRLTVV.

V is TRBV11-3 and J is TRBJ2-3; the D call of TRBD1 rests on TCRdb alone, since no DNA is present to check it. CDR3 length equals 14 residues. The germline CDR1 and CDR2 sequences are SGHNT and YENEEA. CDR3 in amino acids: CASSRTASTDTQYF.

V is TRBV12-3 or TRBV12-4 and J is TRBJ2-3. The CDR3 is 14 amino acids. The chain's CDR3 is CASSLGLITDTQYF.

The chain carries TRBV7-2 and TRBJ2-1; TCRdb calls TRBD2, which cannot be checked without DNA. The V gene's germline CDR1 is SGHTA and CDR2 FQGNSA. The length of the CDR3 is 15 residues. The CDR3 sequence: CASSSTSGVYNEQFF.

CDR3 loop: CASSRSNPTSGLADEQFF. The V and J genes are TRBV4-2 and TRBJ2-1; TCRdb's D gene call, TRBD2, goes unchecked for lack of DNA. The CDR3 loop spans 18 amino acids. Germline V gives CDR1 LGHNA, CDR2 YNFKEQ.

The gene calls are TRBV10-3 and TRBJ1-2; TCRdb designates TRBD1, a call that cannot be tested without DNA. Germline V gene sequence: CDR1 ENHRY, CDR2 SYGVKD. This CDR3 has 16 residues. CDR3 in amino acids: CAIARSPIRGGYGYTF.

The rearrangement joins TRBV25-1 to TRBJ2-5; TCRdb proposes TRBD1, but this gene call is untestable without DNA. The germline V gene encodes CDR1 MGHDK and CDR2 SYGVNS. The CDR3 sequence is 14 residues long. CDR3 loop: CASSDVQGSETQYF. Together with reference TRBV25-1 and TRBJ2-5, the CDR3 gives the full variable domain: EADIYQTPRYLVIGTGKKITLECSQTMGHDKMYWYQQDPGMELHLIHYSYGVNSTEKGDLSSESTVSRIRTEHFPLTLESARPSHTSQYLCASSDVQGSETQYFGPGTRLLVL.

The chain uses TRBV4-1 and TRBJ2-2; as DNA is missing, the TRBD1 call by TCRdb cannot be tested. CDR3 length: 15 amino acids. Germline V gene data show CDR1 as MGHRA and CDR2 as YSYEKL. Here the CDR3 reads CASSQEPGGGGELFF.

This chain joins TRBV5-1 and TRBJ2-7; the TRBD2 assignment by TCRdb is unverifiable without DNA. This CDR3 has 17 amino acids. CDR1 is SGHRS and CDR2 is YFSETQ in the germline V gene. The CDR3 reads CASSLRLAGAKSYEQYF.

V is TRBV28 and J is TRBJ2-2; TCRdb gives TRBD1 as the D gene, but with no DNA this cannot be confirmed. Germline V gives CDR1 MDHEN, CDR2 SYDVKM. This CDR3 comprises 13 residues. CDR3 residues: CASSLNRGRVLFF.

The V and J genes are TRBV19 and TRBJ1-2; TCRdb's assignment of TRBD1 cannot be checked, as there is no DNA. The germline V gene encodes CDR1 LNHDA and CDR2 SQIVND (reference sequence). CDR3 length equals 17 residues. This chain's CDR3 is CASTITGGEGWNYGYTF.

The chain employs TRBV5-5 and TRBJ2-1; absent DNA, TCRdb's TRBD1 call cannot be checked. Germline V gene data show CDR1 as SGHKS and CDR2 as YYEKEE (reference sequence). The CDR3 loop spans 16 amino acids. This CDR3 reads CASSLGAGVFYNEQFF.

The chain is built from TRBV12-3 or TRBV12-4 and TRBJ1-5; the TRBD1 assignment by TCRdb is unverifiable without DNA. This CDR3 is 14 amino acids long. This chain's CDR3 is CASNRWGGNQPQHF.

The chain combines TRBV5-1 with TRBJ2-2; TCRdb's assignment of TRBD1 cannot be checked, as there is no DNA. The CDR3 covers 16 residues. The germline V gene encodes CDR1 SGHRS and CDR2 YFSETQ. CDR3 sequence reads: CASSSTGTANSGELFF.

This chain connects TRBV7-9 to TRBJ1-1. Germline V gene data show CDR1 as SEHNR and CDR2 as FQNEAQ (reference sequence). The CDR3 spans 12 residues. Here the CDR3 reads CASSFNLGWAFF. The whole variable domain, remainder taken from reference TRBV7-9 and TRBJ1-1, is DTGVSQNPRHKITKRGQNVTFRCDPISEHNRLYWYRQTLGQGPEFLTYFQNEAQLEKSRLLSDRFSAERPKGSFSTLEIQRTEQGDSAMYLCASSFNLGWAFFGQGTRLTVV.

The CDR3 is CASSYSIQGSTDTQYF. The gene calls are TRBV6-5 and TRBJ2-3. This CDR3 has 16 residues. Germline V gives CDR1 MNHEY, CDR2 SVGAGI.

The chain combines TRBV12-3 or TRBV12-4 with TRBJ2-7; no DNA is available, so the TRBD1 call from TCRdb remains unchecked. The CDR3 covers 14 residues. This CDR3 is CASSLYTLSYEQYF.

The genes are TRBV7-9 and TRBJ2-1. The CDR3 covers 15 residues. The V gene's germline CDR1 is SEHNR and CDR2 FQNEAQ (reference sequence). CDR3 region: CASVRKEIEWMKQFF.

This chain uses TRBV18 with TRBJ2-1. Germline V gene data show CDR1 as KGHSH and CDR2 as LQKENI. This CDR3 is 15 amino acids long. The CDR3 sequence is CASSPNTLSYNEQFF. The complete variable domain, with remaining parts taken from reference TRBV18 and TRBJ2-1, reads NAGVMQNPRHLVRRRGQEARLRCSPMKGHSHVYWYRQLPEEGLKFMVYLQKENIIDESGMPKERFSAEFPKEGPSILRIQQVVRGDSAAYFCASSPNTLSYNEQFFGPGTRLTVL.

V gene TRBV20-1 combines with J gene TRBJ1-4. CDR3 length equals 12 residues. Germline V gene data show CDR1 as DFQATT and CDR2 as SNEGSKA (reference sequence). This chain's CDR3 is CSAGGGYEKLFF.